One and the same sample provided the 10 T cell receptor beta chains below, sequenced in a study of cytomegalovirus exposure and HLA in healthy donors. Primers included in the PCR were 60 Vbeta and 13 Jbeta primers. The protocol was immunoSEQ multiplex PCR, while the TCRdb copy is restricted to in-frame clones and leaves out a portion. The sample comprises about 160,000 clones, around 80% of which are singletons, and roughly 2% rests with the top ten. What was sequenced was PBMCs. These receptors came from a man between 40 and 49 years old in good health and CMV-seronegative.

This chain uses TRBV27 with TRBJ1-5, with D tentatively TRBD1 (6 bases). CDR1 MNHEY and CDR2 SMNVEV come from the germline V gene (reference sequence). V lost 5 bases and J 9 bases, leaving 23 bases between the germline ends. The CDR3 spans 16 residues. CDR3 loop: CASSQSRGAKGGPQHF. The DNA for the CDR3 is TGTGCCAGCAGTCAGTCCCGGGGGGCAAAGGGGGGGCCCCAGCATTTT.

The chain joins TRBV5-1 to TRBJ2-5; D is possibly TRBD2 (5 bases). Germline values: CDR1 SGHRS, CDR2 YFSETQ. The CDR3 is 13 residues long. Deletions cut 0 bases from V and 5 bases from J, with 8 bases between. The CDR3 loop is CASSLGGIETQYF. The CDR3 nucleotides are TGCGCCAGCAGCTTGGGAGGGATCGAGACCCAGTACTTC.

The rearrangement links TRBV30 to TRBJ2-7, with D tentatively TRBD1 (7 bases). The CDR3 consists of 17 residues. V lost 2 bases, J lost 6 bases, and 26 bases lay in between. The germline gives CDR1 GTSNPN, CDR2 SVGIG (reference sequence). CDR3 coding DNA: TGTGCCTGGAGTAGGAGGAGGGGGCCCCGGGGATTCGCCGAGCAGTACTTC. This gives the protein CAWSRRRGPRGFAEQYF.

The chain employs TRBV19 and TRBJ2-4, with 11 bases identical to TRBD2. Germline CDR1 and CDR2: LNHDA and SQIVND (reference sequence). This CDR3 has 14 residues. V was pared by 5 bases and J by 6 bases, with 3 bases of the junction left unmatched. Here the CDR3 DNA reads TGTGCCAGTAGTTCCGGGACTAGCGGAAACATTCAGTACTTC. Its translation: CASSSGTSGNIQYF.

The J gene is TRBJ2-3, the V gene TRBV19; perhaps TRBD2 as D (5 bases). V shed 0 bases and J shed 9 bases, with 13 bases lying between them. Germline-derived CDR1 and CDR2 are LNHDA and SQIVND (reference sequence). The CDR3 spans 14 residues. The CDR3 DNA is TGTGCCAGTAGTATAGATCTGGGAGACCTGACGCAGTATTTT. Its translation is CASSIDLGDLTQYF.

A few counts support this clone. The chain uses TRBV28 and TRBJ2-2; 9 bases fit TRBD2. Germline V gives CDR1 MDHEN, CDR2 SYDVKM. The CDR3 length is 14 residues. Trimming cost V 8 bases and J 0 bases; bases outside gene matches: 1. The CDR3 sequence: CASRLAANTGELFF. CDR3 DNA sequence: TGTGCCAGCCGACTAGCGGCGAACACCGGGGAGCTGTTTTTT.

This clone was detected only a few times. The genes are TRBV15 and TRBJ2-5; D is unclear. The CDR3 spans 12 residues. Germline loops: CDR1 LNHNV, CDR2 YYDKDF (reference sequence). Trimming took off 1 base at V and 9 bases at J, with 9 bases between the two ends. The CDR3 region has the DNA TGTGCCACCAGCAGAGTTTCGGGTGCCCAGTACTTC. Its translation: CATSRVSGAQYF.

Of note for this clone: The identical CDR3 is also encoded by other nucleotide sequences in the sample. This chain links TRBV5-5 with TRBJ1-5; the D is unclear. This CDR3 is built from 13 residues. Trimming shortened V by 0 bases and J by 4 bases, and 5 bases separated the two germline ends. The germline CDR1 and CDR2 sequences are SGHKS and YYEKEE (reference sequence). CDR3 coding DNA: TGTGCCAGCAGCTTGGCCGGTAATCAGCCCCAGCATTTT. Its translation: CASSLAGNQPQHF. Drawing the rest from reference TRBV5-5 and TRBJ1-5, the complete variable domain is DAGVTQSPTHLIKTRGQQVTLRCSPISGHKSVSWYQQVLGQGPQFIFQYYEKEERGRGNFPDRFSARQFPNYSSELNVNALLLGDSALYLCASSLAGNQPQHFGDGTRLSIL.

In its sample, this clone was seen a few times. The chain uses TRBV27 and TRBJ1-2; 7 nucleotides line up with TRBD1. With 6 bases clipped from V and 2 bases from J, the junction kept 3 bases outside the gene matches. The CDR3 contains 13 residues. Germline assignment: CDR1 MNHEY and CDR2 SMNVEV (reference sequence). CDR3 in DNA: TGTGCCAGCAGAGTGACAGGGAACTATGGCTACACCTTC. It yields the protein CASRVTGNYGYTF.

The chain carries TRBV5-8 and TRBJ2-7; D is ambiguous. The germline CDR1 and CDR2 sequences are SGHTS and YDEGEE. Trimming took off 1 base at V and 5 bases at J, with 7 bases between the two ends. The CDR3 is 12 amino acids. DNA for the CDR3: TGTGCCAGCAGCTTGTACCGAGACGAGCAGTACTTC. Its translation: CASSLYRDEQYF. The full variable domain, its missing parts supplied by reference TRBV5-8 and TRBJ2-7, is EAGVTQSPTHLIKTRGQQATLRCSPISGHTSVYWYQQALGLGLQFLLWYDEGEERNRGNFPPRFSGRQFPNYSSELNVNALELEDSALYLCASSLYRDEQYFGPGTRLTVT.